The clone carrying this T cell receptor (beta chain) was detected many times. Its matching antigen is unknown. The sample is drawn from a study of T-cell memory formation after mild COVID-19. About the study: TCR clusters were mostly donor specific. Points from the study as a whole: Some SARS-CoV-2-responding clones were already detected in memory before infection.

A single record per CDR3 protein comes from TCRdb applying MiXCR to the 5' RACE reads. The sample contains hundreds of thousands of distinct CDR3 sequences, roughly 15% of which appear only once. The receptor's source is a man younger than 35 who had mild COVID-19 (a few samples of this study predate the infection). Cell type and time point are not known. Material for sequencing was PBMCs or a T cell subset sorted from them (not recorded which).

The CDR3 is CASSQELSGLTNEKLFF. In DNA, the CDR3 is TGCGCCAGCAGCCAAGAGCTGTCGGGGCTAACTAATGAAAAACTGTTTTTT. V and J are TRBV4-3 and TRBJ1-4; possibly TRBD1 for D (5 bases). The germline V gene has CDR1 LGHNA and CDR2 YSLEER. CDR3 length equals 17 residues. Trimming removed 0 bases at V and 1 base at J, with 12 bases between.